These 18 T cell receptor beta chains were sequenced from one sample in a study of human T cells and chemical hapten exposure (TCRdb year 2021). The meaning of the sample's time point label: pre-sensitization, week 0. The sample's treatment or condition, from its label and the paper: therapeutic diphenylcyclopropenone sensitization with weekly scalp DPC. Preparation of the library involved RACE. The instrument was a NextSeq 500. TCRdb redid the processing of the public reads, applying fastp at Q25 and MiXCR, and retained in-frame beta chains. Merged by CDR3 protein, the rows form single entries marked with the most common genes and DNA. The sample includes a few hundred thousand distinct CDR3 sequences, with approximately 8.6% observed a single time. The ten largest clones capture over 2% of the sample. The sample here was whole blood, taken in connection with sensitization to the hapten diphenylcyclopropenone (DPC). The receptors were sampled from a woman in her forties with alopecia areata. Some clones in this sample may be carry-over from other donors' samples.

This clonotype was picked up a small number of times. The chain links TRBV9 to TRBJ2-7; 12 bases are shared with TRBD2. There are 15 residues in the CDR3. V was pared by 4 bases and J by 3 bases, with 5 bases of the junction left unmatched. Germline CDR1 SGDLS, CDR2 YYNGEE. This CDR3 is CASSIGTSGRYEQYF. CDR3 DNA: TGTGCCAGCAGCATCGGGACTAGCGGGCGCTACGAGCAGTACTTC.

This clonotype was counted many times. The chain has TRBV28 and TRBJ1-4; D ambiguous. This CDR3 is built from 14 residues. V was cut by 2 bases and J by 7 bases, with 11 bases left in between. Germline CDR1 and CDR2: MDHEN and SYDVKM. The DNA of the CDR3 is TGTGCCAGCAGTTTAACCGGGAGGAGTGAAAAACTGTTTTTT. Its translation is CASSLTGRSEKLFF.

The chain joins TRBV2 to TRBJ1-2; 7 bases are shared with TRBD1. Germline lookup yields CDR1 SNHLY and CDR2 FYNNEI. The CDR3 covers 13 residues. Trimming took 3 bases from V and 4 from J; bases not matched to a gene: 2. CDR3 protein: CASSDQGGYGYTF. CDR3 nucleotides: TGTGCCAGCAGTGACCAGGGGGGCTATGGCTACACCTTC.

This clonotype was detected only a few times. The chain has TRBV5-1 and TRBJ1-3; 7 bases are a match to TRBD1. The CDR3 sequence is 16 residues long. Germline assignment: CDR1 SGHRS and CDR2 YFSETQ. Trimming took 4 bases from V and 0 from J; bases not matched to a gene: 7. The CDR3 region is CASSPGTASSGNTIYF. The CDR3 bases are TGCGCCAGCAGCCCCGGGACAGCTTCCTCTGGAAACACCATATATTTT.

Only a few counts were recorded for this clonotype. V usage is TRBV30 and J usage is TRBJ2-3, with D maybe TRBD1 (6 bases). The CDR3 consists of 18 residues. CDR1 is GTSNPN, CDR2 SVGIG, per germline (reference sequence). Trimming removed 0 bases at V and 3 bases at J, with 22 bases between. Here the CDR3 reads CAWSVRSGRYRDTDTQYF. DNA for the CDR3: TGTGCCTGGAGTGTACGAAGTGGTCGGTACAGGGATACAGATACGCAGTATTTT.

This clonotype has a handful of counts. The rearrangement uses TRBV6-6 and TRBJ2-1, with D possibly being TRBD1 (5 bases). The CDR3 is 12 residues long. V was clipped by 5 bases and J by 4 bases, with 6 bases between them. Germline CDR1 reads MNHNY; CDR2 reads SVGAGI (reference sequence). CDR3 amino acids: CASSGHYNEQFF. Here the CDR3 DNA reads TGTGCCAGCAGTGGACATTACAATGAGCAGTTCTTC.

This clonotype was seen a few times. The chain couples TRBV20-1 to TRBJ2-7; 7 nucleotides match TRBD2. The CDR3 extends over 14 amino acids. CDR1 is DFQATT, CDR2 SNEGSKA, per germline (reference sequence). V trimming: 3 bases; J trimming: 4 bases; junction bases outside the gene matches: 9. The CDR3 here is CSASERDPMYEQYF. The CDR3 region has the DNA TGCAGTGCTAGCGAGCGGGACCCCATGTACGAGCAGTACTTC.

This clonotype was detected ten times or more. V usage is TRBV7-2 and J usage is TRBJ1-2; D not certain. The length of the CDR3 is 12 residues. CDR1 SGHTA and CDR2 FQGNSA come from the germline V gene. V was clipped by 2 bases and J by 4 bases, with 5 bases between them. CDR3: CASSLSSYGYTF. CDR3 bases: TGTGCCAGCAGCTTAAGTTCCTATGGCTACACCTTC.

The chain is built from TRBV5-5 and TRBJ2-3, with TRBD1 identical over 8 bases. V lost 5 bases and J lost 8; bases outside the gene matches: 10. The CDR3 extends over 14 amino acids. Germline loops: CDR1 SGHKS, CDR2 YYEKEE (reference sequence). CDR3 nucleotides: TGTGCCAGCAGTTGGGGACAGGATGCGGGTACGCAGTATTTT. This sequence encodes CASSWGQDAGTQYF.

This clonotype was counted only a few times. The chain's CDR3 is CASSFGQGEQFF. CDR3 sequence (DNA): TGTGCCAGCAGTTTCGGCCAGGGAGAGCAGTTCTTC. The chain is built from TRBV12-3 or TRBV12-4 and TRBJ2-1, with D perhaps matching TRBD1 (5 bases). This CDR3 comprises 12 residues. V lost 3 bases, J lost 10 bases, and 10 bases lay in between.

This clonotype showed up just a few times. This chain joins TRBV6-5 and TRBJ2-7; 9 bases map to TRBD2. The germline gives CDR1 MNHEY, CDR2 SVGAGI. V dropped 0 bases and J dropped 7; count of bases not matched to a gene: 7. The CDR3 has 15 amino acids. Written as DNA, the CDR3 is TGTGCCAGCAGTTACTCACCTAGCGGGGTTCTGGAGCAGTACTTC. This codes for CASSYSPSGVLEQYF.

This clonotype was counted many times. The chain employs TRBV7-2 and TRBJ2-1, with D possibly matching TRBD1 (5 bases). The CDR3 has 12 residues. Trimming pared 2 bases from V and 6 bases from J, leaving 5 bases between. Per the germline V gene, CDR1 is SGHTA and CDR2 is FQGNSA. This CDR3 is CASSLQGNEQFF. The CDR3 region has the DNA TGTGCCAGCAGCTTACAGGGCAATGAGCAGTTCTTC.

Many counts were recorded for this clonotype. This chain connects TRBV12-3 or TRBV12-4 to TRBJ1-3; a weak D match, TRBD1 (6 bases). V lost 7 bases, J lost 2 bases, and 12 bases lay in between. This CDR3 is built from 14 residues. For the CDR3, the DNA is TGTGCCAGCATACCGGGACAAACTGGAAACACCATATATTTT. This gives the protein CASIPGQTGNTIYF.

This sequence joins TRBV15 and TRBJ2-3, with 9 bases that match TRBD2. CDR3 size: 15 residues. Germline CDR1 reads LNHNV; CDR2 reads YYDKDF (reference sequence). V lost 5 bases and J lost 0; bases outside the gene matches: 3. CDR3 nucleotides: TGTGCCACCAGCGGGGGACTAGCCAGCACAGATACGCAGTATTTT. Translating gives CATSGGLASTDTQYF.

The chain carries TRBV11-2 and TRBJ2-4; D gene unclear. The germline CDR1 and CDR2 sequences are SGHAT and FQNNGV. CDR3 size: 13 residues. V lost 0 bases to trimming and J lost 9 bases, with 9 bases between them. As DNA, the CDR3 is TGTGCCAGCAGCTTAGACCCCCGGGCCATTCAGTACTTC. Its translation: CASSLDPRAIQYF.

This chain connects TRBV4-1 to TRBJ2-3; the D gene is possibly TRBD1 (6 bases). Germline CDR1 MGHRA, CDR2 YSYEKL. This CDR3 is built from 16 residues. Trimming removed 1 base from V and 4 bases from J, with 15 bases in between. The CDR3 protein is CASSQGLGQGSDTQYF. As DNA, the CDR3 is TGCGCCAGCAGCCAAGGTCTGGGGCAGGGGTCAGATACGCAGTATTTT.

This clonotype has a handful of counts. The chain uses TRBV4-3 and TRBJ2-1; maybe TRBD2 (5 bases). Germline V CDR1 and CDR2: LGHNA, YSLEER. Trimming took off 0 bases at V and 8 bases at J, with 8 bases between the two ends. The CDR3 sequence is 13 residues long. As DNA, the CDR3 is TGCGCCAGCAGCCAAGAACGGGGTTATGAGCAGTTCTTC. Translating it yields CASSQERGYEQFF.

This clonotype was picked up many times. In DNA, the CDR3 is TGTGCCAGCAGCCCACGACAGGGGGCAGAAGGCTACACCTTC. Translated: CASSPRQGAEGYTF. The chain uses TRBV7-2 and TRBJ1-2; 10 bases are shared with TRBD1. The CDR3 runs 14 residues. Germline assignment: CDR1 SGHTA and CDR2 FQGNSA. Trimming at V came to 5 bases and at J to 8 bases, leaving 8 bases not matched to a gene.